This entry concerns a single TCR beta chain. Its target is not known. The data were obtained in a study of shared clonotypes between healthy human individuals. Notes on the study in general: Shared across a handful of donors were 5% to 6% of the naive CD4 clonotypes. The authors sampled blood alone, and tissue repertoires likely differ.

Profiling relied on immunoSEQ multiplex PCR, and the TCRdb table lists in-frame clones only, not all of them. Of a few million clones listed, more than 85% are singletons. The CDR3 spans 16 residues. The J segment lost 7 bases and the V segment lost 2 bases, leaving 6 bases of the junction unmatched. Germline values: CDR1 MNHEY, CDR2 SVGAGI. Material: naive CD4+ T cells from PBMCs. Subset given: CD45RA+ positively selected. V and J are TRBV6-5 and TRBJ1-4, with 11 bases lining up with TRBD1. The sequence was collected from a man between 18 and 35 years old in good health. Some clones in this sample may be carry-over from other donors' samples. Here the CDR3 reads CASSYRGQGAGEKLFF. CDR3 DNA sequence: TGTGCCAGCAGTTACCGAGGACAGGGGGCGGGTGAAAAACTGTTTTTT.